This passage covers 21 T cell receptor beta chains from one sample sequenced in a study of blood T cell repertoires in COVID-19. Here immunoSEQ multiplex PCR was the method, and the copy in TCRdb shows in-frame clones only, minus some. The sample holds about 340,000 clones, approximately 86% seen once. Sequenced material: PBMCs or T cells enriched from blood (not recorded which). These TCRs come from a woman in her forties with acute COVID-19.

This sequence joins TRBV3-1 (or the pseudogene TRBV3-2) and TRBJ1-2; D gene ambiguous. With 0 bases removed from V and 1 base from J, the gap between germline ends came to 12 bases. Per the germline V gene, CDR1 is LGHDT and CDR2 is YNNKEL (reference sequence). This CDR3 is 16 amino acids long. The CDR3 DNA sequence: TGTGCCAGCAGCCAAGAATCTCGGGAGTTTAACTATGGCTACACCTTC. Translated, it gives CASSQESREFNYGYTF.

This clone was picked up a small number of times. The V call is TRBV6-5, the J call TRBJ1-2; D remains unclear. Germline assignment: CDR1 MNHEY and CDR2 SVGAGI. V was pared by 6 bases and J by 5 bases, with 7 bases between. The CDR3 length is 11 residues. Here the CDR3 DNA reads TGTGCCAGCAGGAGGGATTATGGCTACACCTTC. It translates to CASRRDYGYTF.

This sequence joins TRBV6-5 and TRBJ1-2, with no clear D. The CDR3 length is 15 residues. V was shortened by 7 bases and J by 4 bases, with 19 bases between the two germline ends. Germline CDR1 is MNHEY and CDR2 is SVGAGI. CDR3 loop: CASTLISTVRYGYTF. The DNA of the CDR3 is TGTGCCAGCACTCTCATCTCAACTGTCCGCTATGGCTACACCTTC.

The V gene is TRBV6-2 or TRBV6-3, the J gene TRBJ1-5, with D tentatively TRBD1 (6 bases). CDR1 and CDR2 (germline): MNHEY, SVGEGT. The V end was cut by 2 bases, the J end by 0 bases, with 17 bases between. This CDR3 contains 18 residues. The CDR3 protein is CASSYPTDRTFSNQPQHF. Written as DNA, the CDR3 is TGTGCCAGCAGTTACCCGACCGACAGGACTTTTAGCAATCAGCCCCAGCATTTT.

The rearrangement uses TRBV19 and TRBJ2-2; 9 bases match TRBD1. The CDR3 consists of 15 residues. V was clipped by 3 bases and J by 1 base; unmatched bases: 0. CDR1 is LNHDA and CDR2 is SQIVND in the germline V gene (reference sequence). The CDR3 reads CASSMTGGNTGELFF. DNA for the CDR3: TGTGCCAGTAGTATGACAGGGGGGAACACCGGGGAGCTGTTTTTT. The full variable domain, its missing parts supplied by reference TRBV19 and TRBJ2-2, is DGGITQSPKYLFRKEGQNVTLSCEQNLNHDAMYWYRQDPGQGLRLIYYSQIVNDFQKGDIAEGYSVSREKKESFPLTVTSAQKNPTAFYLCASSMTGGNTGELFFGEGSRLTVL.

The V gene is TRBV2, the J gene TRBJ1-3; the D gene is possibly TRBD1 (6 bases). The CDR3 is made up of 13 amino acids. Germline CDR1 and CDR2: SNHLY and FYNNEI. V gave up 6 bases and J gave up 2 bases, with 8 bases separating them. For the CDR3, the DNA is TGTGCCAGCAGACAGGGTCCTGGAAACACCATATATTTT. Residues: CASRQGPGNTIYF.

This chain uses TRBV6-1 with TRBJ1-2; no clear D. This CDR3 is 14 amino acids long. Trimming took off 0 bases at V and 2 bases at J, with 7 bases between the two ends. Germline-derived CDR1 and CDR2 are MNHNS and SASEGT. The CDR3, as DNA: TGTGCCAGCAGTGAAGCGCTACCGAACTATGGCTACACCTTC. Its protein product is CASSEALPNYGYTF.

The V gene is TRBV7-2, the J gene TRBJ1-5, with D unresolved. The CDR3 spans 15 residues. The germline V gene encodes CDR1 SGHTA and CDR2 FQGNSA. Between the trimmed V and J ends, which lost 1 base and 0 bases, there was a span of 7 bases. CDR3 coding DNA: TGTGCCAGCAGCTTAGTTTATAGTAGCAATCAGCCCCAGCATTTT. Its translation: CASSLVYSSNQPQHF.

This rearrangement joins TRBV28 to TRBJ2-7; a weak D match, TRBD1 (6 bases). V was cut by 1 base and J by 2 bases, with 9 bases left in between. Germline CDR1 MDHEN, CDR2 SYDVKM. The CDR3 covers 14 residues. The CDR3 is CASSLFGQTYEQYF. In DNA, the CDR3 is TGTGCCAGCAGTTTATTCGGACAGACCTACGAGCAGTACTTC.

The rearrangement joins TRBV9 to TRBJ1-2; D is ambiguous. The CDR3 extends over 15 amino acids. Germline V CDR1 and CDR2: SGDLS, YYNGEE. V lost 0 bases and J lost 0, with 9 bases in between. DNA of the CDR3: TGTGCCAGCAGCGTAGGAAATCGAGCTAACTATGGCTACACCTTC. It encodes CASSVGNRANYGYTF.

In nucleotides, the CDR3 is TGTGCCAGCAGTCCCCAGCTAGGGGCCTCCTACAATGAGCAGTTCTTC. Translating it yields CASSPQLGASYNEQFF. The chain uses TRBV28 and TRBJ2-1, with D possibly TRBD1 on 5 matching bases. This CDR3 has 16 residues. The V gene lost 5 bases and the J gene lost 0 bases, with 14 bases spanning the gap. CDR1 MDHEN and CDR2 SYDVKM come from the germline V gene.

This clone was found once. V usage is TRBV10-3 and J usage is TRBJ1-3; D not resolved. Per germline, CDR1 ENHRY and CDR2 SYGVKD. The length of the CDR3 is 16 residues. With 2 bases removed from V and 0 bases from J, the gap between germline ends came to 11 bases. CDR3 nucleotide sequence: TGTGCCATCAGTGAGACACACCGGGACTCTGGAAACACCATATATTTT. It is translated as CAISETHRDSGNTIYF.

The chain links TRBV6-5 to TRBJ2-7; 9 nucleotides line up with TRBD2. The germline V gene has CDR1 MNHEY and CDR2 SVGAGI. This CDR3 has 15 residues. The junction had 7 bases not matched to a gene; V was cut back by 5 bases and J by 2 bases. The DNA for the CDR3 is TGTGCCAGCAGTCTACTAGCGGGCCCAGCCTACGAGCAGTACTTC. Its protein is CASSLLAGPAYEQYF.

The gene calls are TRBV27 and TRBJ1-4; 7 bases are shared with TRBD1. The J segment lost 8 bases and the V segment lost 5 bases, leaving 11 bases of the junction unmatched. The CDR3 is made up of 15 amino acids. Germline V lookup: CDR1 MNHEY, CDR2 SMNVEV (reference sequence). The CDR3 loop reads CASSPLWGQSEKLFF. The CDR3, as DNA: TGTGCCAGCAGTCCACTTTGGGGACAGTCCGAAAAACTGTTTTTT.

This clone was detected only once. This chain joins TRBV5-5 and TRBJ2-7; D unresolved. Germline values: CDR1 SGHKS, CDR2 YYEKEE (reference sequence). Trimming removed 2 bases from V and 0 bases from J, with 12 bases in between. The CDR3 loop spans 15 amino acids. The CDR3 bases are TGTGCCAGCAGCTTTGCGCAGTCTAGCTCCTACGAGCAGTACTTC. Translating it yields CASSFAQSSSYEQYF.

This chain uses TRBV6-6 with TRBJ2-5, with TRBD1 identical over 8 bases. Germline V CDR1 and CDR2: MNHNY, SVGAGI (reference sequence). V shed 5 bases and J 5 bases; nucleotides not matched to a gene: 7. The CDR3 consists of 14 residues. The CDR3 loop reads CASSDRGGGETQYF. In DNA form, the CDR3 reads TGTGCCAGCAGTGACAGGGGTGGGGGGGAGACCCAGTACTTC.

This chain joins TRBV5-1 and TRBJ2-7, with TRBD2 matching 10 bases. V dropped 4 bases and J dropped 3; count of bases not matched to a gene: 7. From germline, CDR1 is SGHRS and CDR2 YFSETQ. The CDR3 consists of 15 residues. The CDR3 reads CASSEASGGNYEQYF. CDR3 nucleotides: TGCGCCAGCAGCGAAGCTAGCGGGGGAAACTACGAGCAGTACTTC.

The genes are TRBV6-5 and TRBJ2-7; TRBD2 is a possible D gene (5 bases). Germline V gene sequence: CDR1 MNHEY, CDR2 SVGAGI. There are 15 residues in the CDR3. V lost 0 bases to trimming and J lost 4 bases, with 13 bases between them. The CDR3 reads CASSYSSGGRYEQYF. In DNA form, the CDR3 reads TGTGCCAGCAGTTACTCTTCAGGAGGCCGTTACGAGCAGTACTTC.

The chain links TRBV28 to TRBJ2-1; D is perhaps TRBD1 (5 bases). The V end was cut by 6 bases, the J end by 0 bases, with 18 bases between. The CDR3 has 17 amino acids. Germline V lookup: CDR1 MDHEN, CDR2 SYDVKM. The CDR3 region is CASRPTLYRSSYNEQFF. The CDR3, as DNA: TGTGCCAGCAGACCCACGCTTTACAGGAGCTCCTACAATGAGCAGTTCTTC.

In its sample, this clone was seen once. The V gene is TRBV12-3 or TRBV12-4, the J gene TRBJ2-7; no reliable D call. The CDR3 has 12 residues. Deletions cut 2 bases from V and 6 bases from J, with 8 bases between. The CDR3 is CASSLSLREQYF. DNA for the CDR3: TGTGCCAGCAGTTTATCCCTTCGCGAGCAGTACTTC.

This rearrangement joins TRBV4-3 to TRBJ1-2, with a weak D call TRBD1 (6 bases). CDR1 is LGHNA, CDR2 YSLEER, per germline. CDR3 length equals 15 residues. Trimming removed 0 bases at V and 4 bases at J, with 12 bases between. The CDR3 nucleotides are TGCGCCAGCAGCCAAGAGGAGAGGGGGACCTATGGCTACACCTTC. It encodes CASSQEERGTYGYTF.